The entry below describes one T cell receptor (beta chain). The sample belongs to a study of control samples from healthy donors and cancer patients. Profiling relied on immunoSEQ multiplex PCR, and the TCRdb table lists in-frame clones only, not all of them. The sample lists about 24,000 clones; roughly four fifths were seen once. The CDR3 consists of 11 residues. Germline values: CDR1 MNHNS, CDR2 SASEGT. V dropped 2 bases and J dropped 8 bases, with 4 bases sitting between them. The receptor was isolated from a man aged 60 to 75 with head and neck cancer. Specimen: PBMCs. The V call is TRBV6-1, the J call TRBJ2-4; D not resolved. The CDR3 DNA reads TGTGCCAGCAGTGAATTTTACATTCAGTACTTC. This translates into CASSEFYIQYF.